This T cell receptor beta chain came from a study of graft-versus-host responses after intestinal transplantation. On the study more broadly: Among the recipients, transplants were multivisceral, liver-intestinal, or isolated intestinal.

Study-wide results and limits: Recipient marrow contained GvH clones, some of which appeared first in ileum or blood.

Profiling relied on immunoSEQ multiplex PCR, and the TCRdb table lists in-frame clones only, not all of them. Counted here are some 110,000 clones, 90% occurring once; the ten biggest clones make up roughly 0.2%. Points on this clone: No antigen is known for it.

With 6 bases removed from V and 7 bases from J, the gap between germline ends came to 9 bases. The CDR3 runs to 11 residues. The germline gives CDR1 SGHTA, CDR2 FQGNSA. The chain joins TRBV7-2 to TRBJ1-1; D is undetermined. The sequencing used unstimulated CD4+ T cells sorted from spleen or lymph node cells, collected before intestinal transplant. The receptor was isolated from a human donor who received an intestinal transplant. The CDR3 DNA is TGTGCCAGCAGATTGAGGGATGAAGCTTTCTTT. The encoded protein is CASRLRDEAFF.